Below, 5 T cell receptor beta chains from the same sample are listed, as sequenced in a study. Repertoires were generated with immunoSEQ multiplex PCR, while TCRdb's copy carries only in-frame clones and drops some. The sample yields 55,000 to 70,000 clones, over 85% seen once. Sequenced input: PBMCs. These receptors were obtained from a man in his forties with rheumatoid arthritis.

The rearrangement joins TRBV7-9 to TRBJ2-3; no reliable D call. There are 11 residues in the CDR3. Germline CDR1 is SEHNR and CDR2 is FQNEAQ (reference sequence). V gave up 4 bases and J gave up 6 bases, with 5 bases separating them. CDR3 amino acids: CASSSADTQYF. In nucleotides, the CDR3 is TGTGCCAGCAGCTCGGCCGATACGCAGTATTTT.

The rearrangement links TRBV28 to TRBJ1-1; maybe TRBD1 (5 bases). Per the germline V gene, CDR1 is MDHEN and CDR2 is SYDVKM. The CDR3 covers 15 residues. Trimming cost V 5 bases and J 0 bases, with 13 bases left between them. The CDR3 protein is CASSPGYGVNTEAFF. CDR3 DNA sequence: TGTGCCAGCAGTCCAGGGTATGGGGTGAACACTGAAGCTTTCTTT.

This chain connects TRBV13 to TRBJ1-1; TRBD1 aligns across 7 bases. The CDR3 extends over 12 amino acids. CDR1 is PRHDT and CDR2 is FYEKMQ in the germline V gene (reference sequence). V shed 5 bases and J 10 bases; nucleotides not matched to a gene: 7. The CDR3 sequence is CASSTGELGAFF. The DNA of the CDR3 is TGTGCCAGCAGCACAGGGGAATTGGGAGCTTTCTTT.

The table lists this clone with a count of one. The chain couples TRBV7-9 to TRBJ2-2; 8 bases are shared with TRBD1. CDR3 length: 16 residues. V shed 5 bases and J 1 base; nucleotides not matched to a gene: 6. Germline lookup yields CDR1 SEHNR and CDR2 FQNEAQ (reference sequence). CDR3 amino acids: CASSPQGQVNTGELFF. CDR3 DNA: TGTGCCAGCAGCCCCCAGGGACAGGTGAACACCGGGGAGCTGTTTTTT. Combining the CDR3 with reference TRBV7-9 and TRBJ2-2 gives the whole variable domain DTGVSQNPRHKITKRGQNVTFRCDPISEHNRLYWYRQTLGQGPEFLTYFQNEAQLEKSRLLSDRFSAERPKGSFSTLEIQRTEQGDSAMYLCASSPQGQVNTGELFFGEGSRLTVL.

The rearrangement links TRBV11-2 to TRBJ2-2; TRBD1 matches at 9 bases. The germline gives CDR1 SGHAT, CDR2 FQNNGV. Losses at the gene ends were 7 bases for V and 5 bases for J; bases not matched to a gene: 8. The CDR3 is 15 amino acids. CDR3 loop: CASTVGQGRTGELFF. The CDR3 DNA reads TGTGCCAGCACCGTAGGACAGGGGAGGACCGGGGAGCTGTTTTTT.